The next 18 T cell receptor beta chains were all read from a single sample in a study. One entry per CDR3 protein results from TCRdb running MiXCR on the 5' RACE reads. The sample shows some 45,000 distinct CDR3 sequences, around 28% of them seen only once. Input material: naive CD4+ T cells sorted from blood. As to subset: naive CD4+ T cells, CD4+CD45RA+CD25-. These receptors were collected from a female donor with breast cancer.

The chain uses TRBV7-9 and TRBJ2-3; tentatively, D is TRBD2 (5 bases). Germline V gives CDR1 SEHNR, CDR2 FQNEAQ (reference sequence). V gave up 5 bases and J gave up 2 bases, with 11 bases separating them. The CDR3 runs to 14 residues. The DNA for the CDR3 is TGTGCCAGCAGCCCACGGGGTATCACAGATACGCAGTATTTT. This sequence encodes CASSPRGITDTQYF.

This clonotype is a singleton in its sample. V usage is TRBV28 and J usage is TRBJ2-7; no reliable D call. Per the germline V gene, CDR1 is MDHEN and CDR2 is SYDVKM. The germline V and J ends were trimmed by 4 bases and 5 bases, with 15 bases remaining between them. The CDR3 runs to 14 residues. The CDR3 DNA reads as TGTGCCAGCAGTTCCGAGTTGGGATTTGACGAGCAGTACTTC. Protein: CASSSELGFDEQYF. Variable domain in full (rest from reference TRBV28 and TRBJ2-7): DVKVTQSSRYLVKRTGEKVFLECVQDMDHENMFWYRQDPGLGLRLIYFSYDVKMKEKGDIPEGYSVSREKKERFSLILESASTNQTSMYLCASSSELGFDEQYFGPGTRLTVT.

This clonotype was picked up many times. The chain recombines TRBV4-3 with TRBJ2-3, with TRBD1 as a possible D gene (7 bases). Germline loops: CDR1 LGHNA, CDR2 YSLEER. The CDR3 has 14 amino acids. V dropped 6 bases and J dropped 1 base, with 11 bases sitting between them. CDR3 loop: CASREGTGTDTQYF. For the CDR3, the DNA is TGCGCCAGCAGGGAGGGGACAGGCACAGATACGCAGTATTTT.

This clonotype was seen ten or more times. This chain connects TRBV12-3 or TRBV12-4 to TRBJ2-1; 13 positions agree with TRBD2. The V segment lost 6 bases and the J segment 2 bases; nucleotides outside the gene matches: 1. CDR3 length equals 15 residues. This chain's CDR3 is CASSTSGRAYNEQFF. The DNA for the CDR3 is TGTGCCAGCAGCACTAGCGGGAGGGCCTACAATGAGCAGTTCTTC.

The chain combines TRBV3-1 with TRBJ1-1; D is ambiguous. Trimming removed 4 bases from V and 1 base from J, with 10 bases in between. CDR3 length equals 14 residues. The germline CDR1 and CDR2 sequences are LGHDT and YNNKEL (reference sequence). The CDR3 loop is CASSPHAGNTEAFF. CDR3 bases: TGTGCCAGCAGCCCACATGCAGGGAACACTGAAGCTTTCTTT.

In its sample, this clonotype was seen a few times. The genes are TRBV6-6 and TRBJ2-5; the match to TRBD2 covers 13 bases. Germline values: CDR1 MNHNY, CDR2 SVGAGI (reference sequence). The V and J ends lost 6 bases and 2 bases, in that order; junction bases with no gene match: 9. This CDR3 is built from 17 residues. CDR3 sequence reads: CASSLGLAGALQETQYF. The CDR3 DNA sequence: TGTGCCAGCAGCCTCGGACTAGCGGGAGCCTTGCAAGAGACCCAGTACTTC.

The CDR3 sequence is CSVAQVGETQYF. The DNA for the CDR3 is TGCAGCGTGGCCCAGGTAGGAGAGACCCAGTACTTC. The chain is built from TRBV29-1 and TRBJ2-5; no definite D call. The germline V gene encodes CDR1 SQVTM and CDR2 ANQGSEA. V was trimmed by 6 bases and J by 4 bases, leaving 12 bases between them. This CDR3 comprises 12 residues. The full variable domain, its missing parts supplied by reference TRBV29-1 and TRBJ2-5, is SAVISQKPSRDICQRGTSLTIQCQVDSQVTMMFWYRQQPGQSLTLIATANQGSEATYESGFVIDKFPISRPNLTFSTLTVSNMSPEDSSIYLCSVAQVGETQYFGPGTRLLVL.

Remarks on this clonotype: This likely comes from a read error, as the CDR3 has no conserved phenylalanine or tryptophan at its end. CDR3 coding DNA: TGTGCCAGCAGTGAAAGCGGGGGAGCCTCCTACGAGCAGTACTGC. It encodes CASSESGGASYEQYC. The V and J genes are TRBV6-1 and TRBJ2-7; 8 nucleotides match TRBD2. The CDR3 loop spans 15 amino acids. The V gene end was trimmed by 2 bases and the J gene end by 0 bases; junction bases not matched to a gene: 3. Germline CDR1 MNHNS, CDR2 SASEGT.

This clonotype was counted between two and nine times. The chain links TRBV9 to TRBJ1-5; 9 nucleotides match TRBD1. The length of the CDR3 is 15 residues. The trim removed 5 bases at V and 6 bases at J, leaving 9 bases unmatched. CDR1 is SGDLS and CDR2 is YYNGEE in the germline V gene. CDR3 bases: TGTGCCAGCAGGAAAACAGGGGGCGGAAGTCAGCCCCAGCATTTT. The encoded protein is CASRKTGGGSQPQHF.

A word on this clonotype: A much larger clone lies one base from this, so it may be a read error. The chain recombines TRBV5-1 with TRBJ1-1, with a possible D match to TRBD1 (5 bases). V was clipped by 4 bases and J by 4 bases, with 20 bases between them. The CDR3 sequence is 16 residues long. Germline values: CDR1 SGHRS, CDR2 YFSETQ. The CDR3 DNA follows: TGCGCCAGCAGCCCCTCCGCGGGGGGGATGAGCACTGAAGCTTTCTTT. It is translated as CASSPSAGGMSTEAFF.

This clonotype was counted many times. The V and J genes are TRBV4-3 and TRBJ2-5; tentative D call: TRBD1 (5 bases). Between the trimmed V and J ends, which lost 0 bases and 2 bases, there was a span of 16 bases. This CDR3 region has 17 residues. Germline CDR1 LGHNA, CDR2 YSLEER. CDR3: CASSQDRGRGFQETQYF. The CDR3 DNA reads TGCGCCAGCAGCCAAGATAGGGGAAGGGGTTTTCAAGAGACCCAGTACTTC.

V and J are TRBV14 and TRBJ2-1, with D perhaps matching TRBD2 (7 bases). Between the trimmed V and J ends, which lost 4 bases and 8 bases, there was a span of 18 bases. The CDR3 runs 15 residues. CDR1 and CDR2 from the germline V gene are SGHDN and FVKESK. The chain's CDR3 is CASSRWEGTPDEQFF. The CDR3 nucleotides are TGTGCCAGCAGCCGATGGGAGGGGACACCGGATGAGCAGTTCTTC. Based on the CDR3 plus reference TRBV14 and TRBJ2-1, the full variable domain is EAGVTQFPSHSVIEKGQTVTLRCDPISGHDNLYWYRRVMGKEIKFLLHFVKESKQDESGMPNNRFLAERTGGTYSTLKVQPAELEDSGVYFCASSRWEGTPDEQFFGPGTRLTVL.

This clonotype was seen at least ten times. The chain employs TRBV4-2 and TRBJ1-5; a possible D gene is TRBD1 (6 bases). The V gene's germline CDR1 is LGHNA and CDR2 YNFKEQ. V was cut by 6 bases and J by 3 bases, with 15 bases left in between. The CDR3 is made up of 15 amino acids. The CDR3 DNA reads TGTGCCAGCAGGAGGGGGGCAGGTAACAATCAGCCCCAGCATTTT. It encodes CASRRGAGNNQPQHF.

The chain combines TRBV4-1 with TRBJ2-4, with no clear D. The germline V gene encodes CDR1 MGHRA and CDR2 YSYEKL. This CDR3 region has 16 residues. V lost 0 bases to trimming and J lost 4 bases, with 13 bases between them. The CDR3 nucleotides are TGCGCCAGCAGCCAAGATCAAGCTCTTGGGAAAAACATTCAGTACTTC. Translation gives CASSQDQALGKNIQYF.

This clonotype was recorded a few times. This chain links TRBV10-3 with TRBJ2-1, with 14 bases fitting TRBD2. Germline values: CDR1 ENHRY, CDR2 SYGVKD. The V gene end was trimmed by 4 bases and the J gene end by 9 bases; junction bases not matched to a gene: 5. This CDR3 comprises 15 residues. CDR3 nucleotides: TGTGCCATCAGTGGGACTAGCGGGGGGACCGGTGAGCAGTTCTTC. This sequence encodes CAISGTSGGTGEQFF.

This clonotype was detected only a few times. J is TRBJ2-1 and V is TRBV15, with 10 nucleotides matching TRBD2. Germline CDR1 is LNHNV and CDR2 is YYDKDF (reference sequence). The CDR3 loop spans 17 amino acids. V lost 0 bases and J lost 7; bases outside the gene matches: 9. The CDR3 sequence is CATSRDTGTSARNEQFF. The CDR3 DNA reads as TGTGCCACCAGCAGAGATACCGGGACTAGCGCCCGAAATGAGCAGTTCTTC.

This clonotype was counted many times. The gene calls are TRBV29-1 and TRBJ2-7, with 9 bases lining up with TRBD1. The CDR3 extends over 12 amino acids. V lost 5 bases and J lost 5; bases outside the gene matches: 4. Germline lookup yields CDR1 SQVTM and CDR2 ANQGSEA. DNA of the CDR3: TGCAGCGTTCCGGGACAGGGTAACGAGCAGTACTTC. Translating gives CSVPGQGNEQYF.

The V and J genes are TRBV2 and TRBJ1-2, with a weak D call TRBD1 (5 bases). Trimming pared 10 bases from V and 4 bases from J, leaving 16 bases between. This CDR3 region has 13 residues. Germline V CDR1 and CDR2: SNHLY, FYNNEI. CDR3 nucleotides: TGTGCCACCCACGGGGCCGAACGCTATGGCTACACCTTC. It is translated as CATHGAERYGYTF.